Included here is one T cell receptor (beta chain) sequence, with context. This record comes from a study of blood T cell repertoires in COVID-19. The CDR3 is 18 residues long. Germline CDR1 SGHRS, CDR2 YFSETQ. The V end was cut by 4 bases, the J end by 3 bases, with 23 bases between. Clones were sequenced by immunoSEQ multiplex PCR, and TCRdb holds only the in-frame ones, with some missing. This table holds about 73,000 clones, 70% to 85% found once. The specimen sequenced was peripheral blood. The clonotype was recovered from a woman aged 55-70 years with acute or convalescent COVID-19. The V gene is TRBV5-1, the J gene TRBJ2-4; possible D gene TRBD2, 6 bases. CDR3 DNA: TGCGCCAGCAGCCCGAGTTTGATAGGGGCGGGGATCAAAAACATTCAGTACTTC. This gives the protein CASSPSLIGAGIKNIQYF.